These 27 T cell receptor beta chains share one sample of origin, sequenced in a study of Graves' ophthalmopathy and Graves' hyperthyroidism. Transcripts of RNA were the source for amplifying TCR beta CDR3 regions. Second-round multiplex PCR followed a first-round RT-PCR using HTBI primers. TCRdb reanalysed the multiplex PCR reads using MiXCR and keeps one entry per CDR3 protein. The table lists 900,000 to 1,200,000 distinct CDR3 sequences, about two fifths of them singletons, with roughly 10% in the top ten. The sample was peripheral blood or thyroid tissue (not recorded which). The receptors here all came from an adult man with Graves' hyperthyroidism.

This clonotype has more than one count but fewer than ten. This CDR3 reads CASSFAGQVSYEQYF. The CDR3 nucleotides read TGTGCCAGCAGTTTCGCGGGACAGGTCTCCTACGAGCAGTACTTC. The chain couples TRBV12-3 or TRBV12-4 to TRBJ2-7; 8 nucleotides align to TRBD1. This CDR3 is built from 15 residues. Trimming removed 3 bases from V and 0 bases from J; junction bases left unmatched: 4.

DNA of the CDR3: TGCAGCGCTACTGACAGGGGAACGAGCTCTGGAAACACCATATATTTT. This gives the protein CSATDRGTSSGNTIYF. The gene calls are TRBV29-1 and TRBJ1-3; 8 bases line up with TRBD1. Per germline, CDR1 SQVTM and CDR2 ANQGSEA. V lost 7 bases to trimming and J lost 0 bases; unmatched junction nucleotides: 11. CDR3 length: 16 residues.

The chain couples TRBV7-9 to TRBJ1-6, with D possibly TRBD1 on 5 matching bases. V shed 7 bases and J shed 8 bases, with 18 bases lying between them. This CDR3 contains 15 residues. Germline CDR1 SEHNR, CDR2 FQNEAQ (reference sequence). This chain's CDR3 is CASTATGTVYSPLHF. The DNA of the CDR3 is TGTGCCAGCACCGCAACCGGGACGGTTTATTCACCCCTCCACTTT.

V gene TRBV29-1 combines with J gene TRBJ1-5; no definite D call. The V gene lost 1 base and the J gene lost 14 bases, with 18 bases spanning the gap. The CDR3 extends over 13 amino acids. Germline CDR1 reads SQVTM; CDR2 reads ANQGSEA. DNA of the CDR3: TGCAGCGTTGAAGGGGTGACTAGCGGGAGGGAGCATTTT. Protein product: CSVEGVTSGREHF.

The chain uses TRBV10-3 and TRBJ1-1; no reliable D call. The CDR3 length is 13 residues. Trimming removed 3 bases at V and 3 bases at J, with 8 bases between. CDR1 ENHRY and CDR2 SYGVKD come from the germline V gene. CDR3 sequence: CAISDGRHTEAFF. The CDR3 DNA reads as TGTGCCATCAGTGACGGGCGGCACACTGAAGCTTTCTTT.

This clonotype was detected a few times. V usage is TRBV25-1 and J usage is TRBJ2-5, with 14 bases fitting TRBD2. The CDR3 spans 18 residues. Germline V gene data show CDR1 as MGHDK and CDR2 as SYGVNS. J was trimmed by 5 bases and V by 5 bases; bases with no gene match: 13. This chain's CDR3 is CASSQPTQTSGGAETQYF. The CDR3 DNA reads TGTGCCAGCAGTCAGCCCACACAGACTAGCGGGGGGGCGGAGACCCAGTACTTC. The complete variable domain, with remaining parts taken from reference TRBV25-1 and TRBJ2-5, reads EADIYQTPRYLVIGTGKKITLECSQTMGHDKMYWYQQDPGMELHLIHYSYGVNSTEKGDLSSESTVSRIRTEHFPLTLESARPSHTSQYLCASSQPTQTSGGAETQYFGPGTRLLVL.

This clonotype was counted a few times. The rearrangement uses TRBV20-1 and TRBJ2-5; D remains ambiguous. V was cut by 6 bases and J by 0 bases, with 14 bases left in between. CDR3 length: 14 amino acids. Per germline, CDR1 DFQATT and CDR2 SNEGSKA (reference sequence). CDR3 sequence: CSAIEGDYQETQYF. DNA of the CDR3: TGCAGTGCCATCGAAGGAGACTACCAAGAGACCCAGTACTTC.

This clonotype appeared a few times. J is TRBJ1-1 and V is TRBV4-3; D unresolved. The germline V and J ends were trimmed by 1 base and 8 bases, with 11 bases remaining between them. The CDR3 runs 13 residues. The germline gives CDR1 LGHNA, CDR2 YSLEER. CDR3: CASSQARLQEAFF. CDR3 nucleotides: TGCGCCAGCAGCCAAGCCCGGTTGCAGGAAGCTTTCTTT.

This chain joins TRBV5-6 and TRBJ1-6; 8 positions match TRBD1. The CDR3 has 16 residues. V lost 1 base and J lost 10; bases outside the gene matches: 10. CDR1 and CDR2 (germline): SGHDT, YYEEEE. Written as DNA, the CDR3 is TGTGCCAGCAGCTTGATCGCAGGGGGCGAGTACTCACCCCTCCACTTT. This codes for CASSLIAGGEYSPLHF.

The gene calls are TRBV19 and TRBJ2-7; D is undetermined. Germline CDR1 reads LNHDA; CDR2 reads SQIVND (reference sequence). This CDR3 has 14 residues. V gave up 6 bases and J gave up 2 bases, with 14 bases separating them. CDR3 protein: CASSDASAAYEQYF. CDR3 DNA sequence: TGTGCCAGTAGCGACGCGTCCGCGGCCTACGAGCAGTACTTC.

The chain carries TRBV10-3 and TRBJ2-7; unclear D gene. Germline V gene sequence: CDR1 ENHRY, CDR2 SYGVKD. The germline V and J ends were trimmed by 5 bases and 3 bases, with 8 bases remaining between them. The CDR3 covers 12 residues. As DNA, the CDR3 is TGTGCCATCAGTTCCGTAAGCTACGAGCAGTACTTC. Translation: CAISSVSYEQYF.

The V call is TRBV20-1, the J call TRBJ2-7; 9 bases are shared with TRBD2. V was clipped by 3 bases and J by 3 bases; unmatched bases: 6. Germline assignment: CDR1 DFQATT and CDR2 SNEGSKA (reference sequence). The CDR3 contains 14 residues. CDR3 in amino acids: CSASRLAVFYEQYF. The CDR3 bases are TGCAGTGCTAGCCGACTAGCGGTTTTCTACGAGCAGTACTTC.

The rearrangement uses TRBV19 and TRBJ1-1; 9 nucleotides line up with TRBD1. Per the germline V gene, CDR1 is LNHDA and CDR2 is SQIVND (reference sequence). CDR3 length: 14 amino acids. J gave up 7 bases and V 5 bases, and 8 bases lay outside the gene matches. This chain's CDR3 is CASSPRTGDNEAFF. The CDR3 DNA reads TGTGCCAGTAGTCCCCGGACAGGGGATAATGAAGCTTTCTTT.

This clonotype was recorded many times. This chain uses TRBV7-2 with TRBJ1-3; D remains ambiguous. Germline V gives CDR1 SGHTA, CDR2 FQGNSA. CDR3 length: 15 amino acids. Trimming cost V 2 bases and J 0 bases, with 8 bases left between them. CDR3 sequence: CASSLMESSGNTIYF. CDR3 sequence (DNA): TGTGCCAGCAGCTTAATGGAGAGCTCTGGAAACACCATATATTTT.

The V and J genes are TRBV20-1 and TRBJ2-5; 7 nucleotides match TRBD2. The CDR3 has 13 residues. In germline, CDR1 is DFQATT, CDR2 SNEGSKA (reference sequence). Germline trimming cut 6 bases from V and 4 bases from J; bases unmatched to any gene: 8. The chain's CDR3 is CSAQWGGSETQYF. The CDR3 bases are TGCAGTGCCCAATGGGGGGGATCAGAGACCCAGTACTTC.

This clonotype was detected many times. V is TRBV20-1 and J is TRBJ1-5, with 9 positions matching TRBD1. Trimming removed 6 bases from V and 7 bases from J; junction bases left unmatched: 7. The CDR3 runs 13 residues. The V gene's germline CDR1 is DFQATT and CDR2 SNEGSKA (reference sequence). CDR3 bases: TGCAGTGCAGGGGACAGGGTGAACCAGCCCCAGCATTTT. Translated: CSAGDRVNQPQHF.

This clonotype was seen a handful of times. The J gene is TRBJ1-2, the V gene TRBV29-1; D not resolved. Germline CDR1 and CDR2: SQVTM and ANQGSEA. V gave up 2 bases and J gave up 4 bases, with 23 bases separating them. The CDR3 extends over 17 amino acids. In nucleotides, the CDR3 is TGCAGCGTTGAACCGGTTCTAGGCCTCAGTCCGTTCTATGGCTACACCTTC. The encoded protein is CSVEPVLGLSPFYGYTF.

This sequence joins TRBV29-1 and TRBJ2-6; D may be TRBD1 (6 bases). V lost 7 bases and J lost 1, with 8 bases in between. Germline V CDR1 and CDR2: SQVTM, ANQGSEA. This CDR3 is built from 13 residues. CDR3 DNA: TGCAGCGGGGGGCAGTCTGGGGCCAACGTCCTGACTTTC. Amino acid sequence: CSGGQSGANVLTF.

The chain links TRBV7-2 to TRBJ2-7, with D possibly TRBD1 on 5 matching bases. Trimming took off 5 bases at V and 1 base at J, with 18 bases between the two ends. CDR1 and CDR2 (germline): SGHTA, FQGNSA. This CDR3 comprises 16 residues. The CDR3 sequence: CASSVVGRDRSYEQYF. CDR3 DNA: TGTGCCAGCAGCGTCGTGGGCAGGGATCGGTCCTACGAGCAGTACTTC.

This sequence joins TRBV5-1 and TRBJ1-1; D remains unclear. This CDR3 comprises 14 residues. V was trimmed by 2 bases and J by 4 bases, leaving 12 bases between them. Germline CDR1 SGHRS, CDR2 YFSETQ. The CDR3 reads CASSLEGLSTEAFF. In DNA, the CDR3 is TGCGCCAGCAGCTTAGAGGGTTTGAGCACTGAAGCTTTCTTT.

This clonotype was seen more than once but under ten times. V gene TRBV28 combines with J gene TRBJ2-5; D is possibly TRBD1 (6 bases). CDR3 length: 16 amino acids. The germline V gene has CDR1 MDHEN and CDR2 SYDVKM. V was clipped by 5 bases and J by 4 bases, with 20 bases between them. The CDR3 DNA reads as TGTGCCAGCAGTCCTCCCCCCTGGGGGCTCGGAGAGACCCAGTACTTC. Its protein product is CASSPPPWGLGETQYF.

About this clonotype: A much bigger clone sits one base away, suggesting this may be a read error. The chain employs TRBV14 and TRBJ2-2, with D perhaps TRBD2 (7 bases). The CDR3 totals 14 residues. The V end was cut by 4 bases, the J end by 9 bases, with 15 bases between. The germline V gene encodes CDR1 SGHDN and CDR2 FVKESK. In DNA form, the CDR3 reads TGTGCCAGCAGCCGTAGGGGGAGGGACCGGGAGCTGTTTTTT. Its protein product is CASSRRGRDRELFF.

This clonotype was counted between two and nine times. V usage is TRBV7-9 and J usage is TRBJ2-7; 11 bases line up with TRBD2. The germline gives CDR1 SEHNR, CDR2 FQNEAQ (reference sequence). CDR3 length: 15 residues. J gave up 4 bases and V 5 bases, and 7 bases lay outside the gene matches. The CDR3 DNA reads TGTGCCAGCAGCATAACTAGCGGGGGCTTGTACGAGCAGTACTTC. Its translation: CASSITSGGLYEQYF.

CDR3 sequence reads: CSATHNLPQETQYF. The DNA for the CDR3 is TGCAGTGCTACCCATAACCTACCACAAGAGACCCAGTACTTC. V is TRBV20-1 and J is TRBJ2-5; no clear D. V was shortened by 4 bases and J by 2 bases, with 14 bases between the two germline ends. CDR3 size: 14 residues. Germline V CDR1 and CDR2: DFQATT, SNEGSKA (reference sequence).

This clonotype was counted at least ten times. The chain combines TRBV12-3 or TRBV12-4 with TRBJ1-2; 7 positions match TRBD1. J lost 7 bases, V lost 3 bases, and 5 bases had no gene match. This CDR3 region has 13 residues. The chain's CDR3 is CASSLSGGRGYTF. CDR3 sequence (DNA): TGTGCCAGCAGTTTGTCAGGGGGTCGTGGCTACACCTTC.

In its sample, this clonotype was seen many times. CDR3 coding DNA: TGTGCCAGCAGCTTAGCTAGGCGTTCGGGGTCCCCCTACGAGCAGTACTTC. Protein sequence: CASSLARRSGSPYEQYF. The rearrangement joins TRBV7-9 to TRBJ2-7; the D gene is possibly TRBD2 (5 bases). With 0 bases removed from V and 2 bases from J, the gap between germline ends came to 17 bases. Per the germline V gene, CDR1 is SEHNR and CDR2 is FQNEAQ (reference sequence). CDR3 length: 17 amino acids.

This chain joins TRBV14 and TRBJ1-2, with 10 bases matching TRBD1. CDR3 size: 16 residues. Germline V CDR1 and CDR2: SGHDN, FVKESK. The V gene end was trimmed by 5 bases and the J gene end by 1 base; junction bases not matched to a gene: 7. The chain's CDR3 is CASSARGTGDNYGYTF. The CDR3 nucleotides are TGTGCCAGCAGCGCCAGAGGGACAGGGGATAACTATGGCTACACCTTC.